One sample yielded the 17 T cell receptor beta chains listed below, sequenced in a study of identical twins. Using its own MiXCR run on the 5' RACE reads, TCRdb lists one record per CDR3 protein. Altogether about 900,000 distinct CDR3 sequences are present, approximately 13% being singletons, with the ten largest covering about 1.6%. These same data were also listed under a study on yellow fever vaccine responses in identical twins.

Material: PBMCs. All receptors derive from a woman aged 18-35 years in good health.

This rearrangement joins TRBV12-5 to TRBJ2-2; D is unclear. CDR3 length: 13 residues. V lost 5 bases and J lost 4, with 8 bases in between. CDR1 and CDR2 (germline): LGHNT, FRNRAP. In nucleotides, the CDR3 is TGTGCTAGTGGTCCCCGACCCACCGGGGAGCTGTTTTTT. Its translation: CASGPRPTGELFF.

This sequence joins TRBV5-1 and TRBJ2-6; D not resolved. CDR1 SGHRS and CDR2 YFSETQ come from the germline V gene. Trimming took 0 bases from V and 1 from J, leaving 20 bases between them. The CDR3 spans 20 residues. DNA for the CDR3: TGCGCCAGCAGCTTGGGCGGTGGCCCTCTGGGCCCATCTGGGGCCAACGTCCTGACTTTC. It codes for CASSLGGGPLGPSGANVLTF.

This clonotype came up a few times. The CDR3 here is CASSLRPGKGTEAFF. The CDR3 nucleotides read TGTGCCAGCAGCTTAAGACCAGGGAAGGGCACTGAAGCTTTCTTT. The chain has TRBV7-2 and TRBJ1-1, with D perhaps TRBD1 (5 bases). Germline-derived CDR1 and CDR2 are SGHTA and FQGNSA. Trimming took off 2 bases at V and 4 bases at J, with 14 bases between the two ends. There are 15 residues in the CDR3.

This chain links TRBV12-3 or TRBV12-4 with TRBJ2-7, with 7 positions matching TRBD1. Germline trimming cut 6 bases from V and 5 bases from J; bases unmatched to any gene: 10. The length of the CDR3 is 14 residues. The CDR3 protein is CASSSRGNHHEQYF. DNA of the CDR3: TGTGCCAGCAGCTCCAGGGGGAATCACCACGAGCAGTACTTC.

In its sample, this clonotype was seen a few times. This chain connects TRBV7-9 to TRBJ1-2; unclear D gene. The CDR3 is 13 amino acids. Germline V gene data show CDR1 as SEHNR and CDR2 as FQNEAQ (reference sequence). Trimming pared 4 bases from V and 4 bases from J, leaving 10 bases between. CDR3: CASSSPTSYGYTF. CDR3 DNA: TGTGCCAGCAGCTCCCCGACCTCCTATGGCTACACCTTC. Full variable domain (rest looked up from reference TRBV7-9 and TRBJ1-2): DTGVSQNPRHKITKRGQNVTFRCDPISEHNRLYWYRQTLGQGPEFLTYFQNEAQLEKSRLLSDRFSAERPKGSFSTLEIQRTEQGDSAMYLCASSSPTSYGYTFGSGTRLTVV.

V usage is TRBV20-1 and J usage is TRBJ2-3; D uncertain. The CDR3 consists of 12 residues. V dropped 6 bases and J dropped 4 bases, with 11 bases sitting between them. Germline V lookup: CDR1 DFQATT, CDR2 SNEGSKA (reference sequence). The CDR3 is CSAPDGPDTQYF. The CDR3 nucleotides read TGCAGTGCCCCGGACGGCCCAGATACGCAGTATTTT.

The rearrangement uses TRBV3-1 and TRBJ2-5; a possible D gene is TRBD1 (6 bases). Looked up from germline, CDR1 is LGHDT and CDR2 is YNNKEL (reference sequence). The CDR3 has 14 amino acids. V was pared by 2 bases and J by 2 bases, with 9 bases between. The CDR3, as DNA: TGTGCCAGCAGCCAAATCGGACAGCAAGAGACCCAGTACTTC. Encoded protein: CASSQIGQQETQYF.

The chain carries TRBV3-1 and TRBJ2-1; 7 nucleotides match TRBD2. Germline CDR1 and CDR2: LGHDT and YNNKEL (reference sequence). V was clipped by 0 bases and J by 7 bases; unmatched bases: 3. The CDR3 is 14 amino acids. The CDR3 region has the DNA TGTGCCAGCAGCCAAGATTGGGAGGGGAATGAGCAGTTCTTC. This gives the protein CASSQDWEGNEQFF.

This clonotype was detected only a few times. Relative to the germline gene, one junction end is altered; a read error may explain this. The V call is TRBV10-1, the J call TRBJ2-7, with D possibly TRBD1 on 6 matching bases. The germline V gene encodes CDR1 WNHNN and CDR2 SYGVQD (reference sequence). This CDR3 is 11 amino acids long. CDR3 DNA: TGCGCCAGCAGGCCCGGGACACCTCATCACTTC. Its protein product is CASRPGTPHHF.

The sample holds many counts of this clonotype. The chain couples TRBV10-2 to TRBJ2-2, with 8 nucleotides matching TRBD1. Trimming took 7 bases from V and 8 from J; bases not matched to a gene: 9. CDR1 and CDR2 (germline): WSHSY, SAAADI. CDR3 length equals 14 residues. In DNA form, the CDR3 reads TGCGCCAGCATACGTCAGGGGGCATCGGGGGAGCTGTTTTTT. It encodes CASIRQGASGELFF.

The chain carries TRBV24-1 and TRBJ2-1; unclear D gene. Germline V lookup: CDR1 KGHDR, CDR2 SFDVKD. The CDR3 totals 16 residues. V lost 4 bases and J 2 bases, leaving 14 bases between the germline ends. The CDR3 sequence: CATSELVNPTYNEQFF. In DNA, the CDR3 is TGTGCCACCAGTGAATTGGTGAACCCCACCTACAATGAGCAGTTCTTC.

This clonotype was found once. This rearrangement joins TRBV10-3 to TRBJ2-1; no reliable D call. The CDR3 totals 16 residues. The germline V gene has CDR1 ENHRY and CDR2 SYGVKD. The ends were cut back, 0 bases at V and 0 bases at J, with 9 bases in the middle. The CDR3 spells CAISESVGISYNEQFF. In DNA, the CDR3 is TGTGCCATCAGTGAGTCGGTGGGGATCTCCTACAATGAGCAGTTCTTC.

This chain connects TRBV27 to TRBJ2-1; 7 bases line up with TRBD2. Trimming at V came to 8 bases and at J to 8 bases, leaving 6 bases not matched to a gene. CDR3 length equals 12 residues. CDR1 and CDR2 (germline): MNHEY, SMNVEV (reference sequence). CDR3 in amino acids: CASGRAGHEQFF. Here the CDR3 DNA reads TGTGCCAGCGGAAGAGCGGGACATGAGCAGTTCTTC.

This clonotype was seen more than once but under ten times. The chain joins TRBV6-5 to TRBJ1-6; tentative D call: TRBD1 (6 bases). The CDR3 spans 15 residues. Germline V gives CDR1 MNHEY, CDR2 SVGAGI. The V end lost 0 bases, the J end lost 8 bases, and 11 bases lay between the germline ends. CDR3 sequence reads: CASSYSKGGYSPLHF. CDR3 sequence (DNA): TGTGCCAGCAGTTACTCGAAGGGGGGGTATTCACCCCTCCACTTT.

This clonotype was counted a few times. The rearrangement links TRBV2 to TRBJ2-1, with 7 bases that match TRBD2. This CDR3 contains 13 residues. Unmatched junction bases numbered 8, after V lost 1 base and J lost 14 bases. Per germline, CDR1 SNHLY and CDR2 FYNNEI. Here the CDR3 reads CASSEEGRGVEFF. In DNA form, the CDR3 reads TGTGCCAGCAGTGAAGAGGGTCGGGGGGTTGAGTTCTTC.

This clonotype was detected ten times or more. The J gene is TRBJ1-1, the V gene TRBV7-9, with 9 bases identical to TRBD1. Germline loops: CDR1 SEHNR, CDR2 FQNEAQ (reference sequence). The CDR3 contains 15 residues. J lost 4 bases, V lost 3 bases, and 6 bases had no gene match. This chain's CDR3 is CASSFLGQGGTEAFF. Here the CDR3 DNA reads TGTGCCAGCAGCTTCTTGGGACAGGGCGGCACTGAAGCTTTCTTT.

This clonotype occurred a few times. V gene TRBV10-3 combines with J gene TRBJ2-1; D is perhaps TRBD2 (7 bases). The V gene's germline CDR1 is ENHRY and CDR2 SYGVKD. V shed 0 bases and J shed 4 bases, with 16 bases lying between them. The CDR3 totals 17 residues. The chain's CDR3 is CAISESIVAGAYNEQFF. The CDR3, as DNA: TGTGCCATCAGTGAGTCGATAGTTGCGGGGGCTTACAATGAGCAGTTCTTC.